The 26 T cell receptor beta chains given below trace back to one sample, sequenced in a study of CD8 T cells in Susac syndrome. The RNA, about 0.45 to 1 ug, was put through reverse transcription using random hexamers. MiXCR, run by TCRdb on the immunoSEQ multiplex PCR reads, gives a single entry per CDR3 protein. The sample lists around 160,000 distinct CDR3 sequences, around 93% seen once, with approximately 0.14% in the top ten. Sequenced input: CD4+ T cells from PBMCs. The receptors were sampled from a human donor in good health.

This chain connects TRBV7-2 to TRBJ2-7, with 15 bases lining up with TRBD2. Looked up from germline, CDR1 is SGHTA and CDR2 is FQGNSA. This CDR3 has 17 amino acids. V shed 3 bases, J shed 6 bases, and the junction held 9 bases outside the gene matches. CDR3 in amino acids: CASSFLPGLAGGVEQYF. For the CDR3, the DNA is TGTGCCAGCAGCTTCCTCCCGGGACTAGCGGGGGGTGTCGAGCAGTACTTC.

The chain has TRBV5-1 and TRBJ2-7; D may be TRBD2 (6 bases). The ends were cut back, 3 bases at V and 6 bases at J, with 31 bases in the middle. Per germline, CDR1 SGHRS and CDR2 YFSETQ. This CDR3 region has 19 residues. The CDR3, as DNA: TGCGCCAGCAGCTCGAATGGAAAAAAAGCGGAAGCGGGTGGGTCCGAGCAGTACTTC. Protein: CASSSNGKKAEAGGSEQYF.

V and J are TRBV5-6 and TRBJ2-7, with 7 bases aligning to TRBD1. V was pared by 6 bases and J by 0 bases, with 6 bases of the junction left unmatched. CDR1 SGHDT and CDR2 YYEEEE come from the germline V gene. This CDR3 is 14 amino acids long. Written as DNA, the CDR3 is TGTGCCAGCACCAGGGGGATTGGCTCCTACGAGCAGTACTTC. This translates into CASTRGIGSYEQYF.

Regarding this clonotype: One end of the junction is discordant with germline, which a read error may explain. V and J are TRBV7-9 and TRBJ2-7, with 11 bases matching TRBD2. The V gene's germline CDR1 is SEHNR and CDR2 FQNEAQ (reference sequence). CDR3 length: 15 amino acids. The CDR3 spells CASSLAGGGFYEQYF. The CDR3 DNA reads TGTGCCAGCAGCCTAGCGGGGGGCGGTTTCTACGAGCAGTACTTC.

The chain uses TRBV29-1 and TRBJ2-3, with no clear D. This CDR3 contains 12 residues. The ends were cut back, 3 bases at V and 5 bases at J, with 9 bases in the middle. Germline values: CDR1 SQVTM, CDR2 ANQGSEA. The CDR3 DNA reads as TGCAGCGTTGAGACGGGCGTAGATACGCAGTATTTT. Its protein is CSVETGVDTQYF.

The chain is built from TRBV24-1 and TRBJ1-2, with 8 bases identical to TRBD1. Germline lookup yields CDR1 KGHDR and CDR2 SFDVKD. V trimming: 4 bases; J trimming: 4 bases; junction bases outside the gene matches: 4. This CDR3 spans 14 amino acids. CDR3 in amino acids: CATSDQGQAYGYTF. In DNA, the CDR3 is TGTGCCACCAGTGACCAGGGACAGGCCTATGGCTACACCTTC.

The chain employs TRBV3-1 and TRBJ1-4; TRBD1 agrees at 8 bases. The germline V gene has CDR1 LGHDT and CDR2 YNNKEL (reference sequence). This CDR3 region has 15 residues. J gave up 10 bases and V 4 bases, and 11 bases lay outside the gene matches. CDR3 nucleotide sequence: TGTGCCAGCAGCCCCCAGACAGGGGCTCCGGGAAAACTGTTTTTT. This encodes CASSPQTGAPGKLFF.

The chain uses TRBV3-1 and TRBJ2-3; a possible D gene is TRBD1 (6 bases). V shed 5 bases and J shed 4 bases, with 10 bases lying between them. Germline V gene sequence: CDR1 LGHDT, CDR2 YNNKEL (reference sequence). The CDR3 consists of 13 residues. CDR3 region: CASSAGAADTQYF. DNA of the CDR3: TGTGCCAGCAGCGCAGGGGCCGCAGATACGCAGTATTTT.

This chain joins TRBV5-1 and TRBJ2-5; the D is unclear. V was cut by 4 bases and J by 4 bases, with 17 bases left in between. The CDR3 has 15 amino acids. Germline CDR1 is SGHRS and CDR2 is YFSETQ. CDR3 bases: TGCGCCAGCAGCCCCAGTGGAAATATGGGAGAGACCCAGTACTTC. This sequence encodes CASSPSGNMGETQYF.

This clonotype was found once. This chain links TRBV5-1 with TRBJ1-3; no firm D call. Trimming took off 0 bases at V and 3 bases at J, with 7 bases between the two ends. Germline lookup yields CDR1 SGHRS and CDR2 YFSETQ. The CDR3 is 14 residues long. As DNA, the CDR3 is TGCGCCAGCAGCTTGGCGGGAAATGGAAACACCATATATTTT. Protein product: CASSLAGNGNTIYF.

The gene calls are TRBV4-1 and TRBJ1-3; D is ambiguous. Between the trimmed V and J ends, which lost 4 bases and 2 bases, there was a span of 9 bases. The germline V gene has CDR1 MGHRA and CDR2 YSYEKL. The CDR3 totals 14 residues. The CDR3 loop reads CASSRVSPGNTIYF. The CDR3 DNA is TGCGCCAGCAGCCGGGTTTCCCCTGGAAACACCATATATTTT.

This clonotype appeared once. The CDR3 nucleotides are TGTGCCAGCAGTCCATTAGGACAGGGTACCTACGAGCAGTACTTC. Translation: CASSPLGQGTYEQYF. This sequence joins TRBV27 and TRBJ2-7; 8 bases are shared with TRBD1. The CDR3 sequence is 15 residues long. The trim removed 5 bases at V and 2 bases at J, leaving 8 bases unmatched. Germline V gene data show CDR1 as MNHEY and CDR2 as SMNVEV (reference sequence).

The genes are TRBV4-1 and TRBJ2-5, with a weak D call TRBD2 (6 bases). V was trimmed by 4 bases and J by 0 bases, leaving 9 bases between them. This CDR3 comprises 14 residues. CDR1 MGHRA and CDR2 YSYEKL come from the germline V gene. CDR3 sequence reads: CASSRTSYQETQYF. CDR3 DNA sequence: TGCGCCAGCAGCCGCACTAGCTACCAAGAGACCCAGTACTTC.

The CDR3 nucleotides read TGTGCCAGCAGCCCCGGGGTAGCGGGGAGTCAAGAGACCCAGTACTTC. This codes for CASSPGVAGSQETQYF. This chain joins TRBV7-9 and TRBJ2-5; TRBD2 matches at 8 bases. V was clipped by 5 bases and J by 2 bases; unmatched bases: 10. The germline CDR1 and CDR2 sequences are SEHNR and FQNEAQ (reference sequence). CDR3 length: 16 amino acids.

This chain uses TRBV12-3 or TRBV12-4 with TRBJ1-1; D may be TRBD1 (5 bases). The CDR3 is 12 amino acids. V was clipped by 1 base and J by 11 bases, with 11 bases between them. The CDR3 sequence: CASSLGWGLAFF. The CDR3, as DNA: TGTGCCAGCAGTTTAGGATGGGGACTGGCTTTCTTT.

The V gene is TRBV9, the J gene TRBJ1-4; 9 bases are a match to TRBD1. Germline values: CDR1 SGDLS, CDR2 YYNGEE. The junction had 3 bases not matched to a gene; V was cut back by 2 bases and J by 4 bases. This CDR3 has 15 amino acids. For the CDR3, the DNA is TGTGCCAGCAGCGTCACAGGGGGCATTAATGAAAAACTGTTTTTT. Translated, it gives CASSVTGGINEKLFF.

V gene TRBV7-2 combines with J gene TRBJ1-5; 8 bases agree with TRBD1. Germline CDR1 is SGHTA and CDR2 is FQGNSA. The CDR3 extends over 16 amino acids. The junction had 14 bases not matched to a gene; V was cut back by 6 bases and J by 7 bases. CDR3 in amino acids: CASSSQSGGLGQPQHF. In DNA, the CDR3 is TGTGCCAGCAGTTCCCAATCAGGGGGCCTTGGGCAGCCCCAGCATTTT.

The chain has TRBV20-1 and TRBJ2-7, with a weak D call TRBD1 (5 bases). Trimming removed 5 bases at V and 4 bases at J, with 18 bases between. The V gene's germline CDR1 is DFQATT and CDR2 SNEGSKA (reference sequence). The CDR3 has 14 amino acids. CDR3 bases: TGCAGTGCTCCCAGGAGTCAGGGTAGTTACGAGCAGTACTTC. Translation gives CSAPRSQGSYEQYF.

The rearrangement uses TRBV29-1 and TRBJ2-1; possibly TRBD2 for D (6 bases). Trimming cost V 2 bases and J 8 bases, with 13 bases left between them. Germline lookup yields CDR1 SQVTM and CDR2 ANQGSEA. This CDR3 is 13 amino acids long. The chain's CDR3 is CSVENQLADEQFF. Written as DNA, the CDR3 is TGCAGCGTTGAAAATCAACTAGCAGATGAGCAGTTCTTC.

The V gene is TRBV5-1, the J gene TRBJ2-1; D not resolved. The CDR3 length is 16 residues. Germline loops: CDR1 SGHRS, CDR2 YFSETQ. The germline V and J ends were trimmed by 4 bases and 0 bases, with 14 bases remaining between them. This CDR3 is CASSNPFRVSYNEQFF. DNA of the CDR3: TGCGCCAGCAGCAACCCGTTTAGGGTCTCCTACAATGAGCAGTTCTTC.

The chain joins TRBV7-8 to TRBJ2-1; no firm D call. CDR1 and CDR2 (germline): SGHVS, FQNEAQ. The CDR3 spans 13 residues. With 1 base removed from V and 2 bases from J, the gap between germline ends came to 3 bases. CDR3 nucleotide sequence: TGTGCCAGCAGCTTAGACACCTACAATGAGCAGTTCTTC. Its protein is CASSLDTYNEQFF. Full variable domain (outside the CDR3, taken from reference TRBV7-8 and TRBJ2-1): GAGVSQSPRYKVAKRGQDVALRCDPISGHVSLFWYQQALGQGPEFLTYFQNEAQLDKSGLPSDRFFAERPEGSVSTLKIQRTQQEDSAVYLCASSLDTYNEQFFGPGTRLTVL.

The rearrangement uses TRBV4-1 and TRBJ2-4; D is ambiguous. This CDR3 is built from 16 residues. V was cut by 1 base and J by 1 base, with 11 bases left in between. Germline CDR1 MGHRA, CDR2 YSYEKL. CDR3 sequence reads: CASSQGVPLAKNIQYF. As DNA, the CDR3 is TGCGCCAGCAGCCAAGGGGTTCCCTTGGCCAAAAACATTCAGTACTTC.

The chain is built from TRBV23-1 and TRBJ2-7, with no clear D. TRBV23-1 is placed among ORFs of uncertain function. V was cut by 4 bases and J by 0 bases, with 13 bases left in between. The CDR3 has 15 amino acids. The CDR3 nucleotides are TGCGCCAGCAGTCGTGGCAGCCCGACCTCCTACGAGCAGTACTTC. It encodes CASSRGSPTSYEQYF.

CDR3 nucleotide sequence: TGTGCCAGCAGCGTAGTTGGTAGCTCGGATACGCAGTATTTT. Encoded protein: CASSVVGSSDTQYF. This chain connects TRBV9 to TRBJ2-3; no firm D call. The V gene's germline CDR1 is SGDLS and CDR2 YYNGEE. There are 14 residues in the CDR3. V lost 0 bases and J lost 6, with 11 bases in between.

The chain employs TRBV25-1 and TRBJ2-5; D is perhaps TRBD2 (6 bases). Germline V gene lookup returns CDR1 MGHDK and CDR2 SYGVNS. CDR3 length equals 16 residues. V shed 0 bases and J shed 7 bases, with 18 bases lying between them. CDR3 residues: CASSEYTGALEGTQYF. As DNA, the CDR3 is TGTGCCAGCAGTGAATACACCGGGGCGTTGGAGGGGACCCAGTACTTC.

The V and J genes are TRBV2 and TRBJ2-6; 7 bases are a match to TRBD2. Losses at the gene ends were 5 bases for V and 4 bases for J; bases not matched to a gene: 5. The CDR3 has 15 residues. CDR1 SNHLY and CDR2 FYNNEI come from the germline V gene. As DNA, the CDR3 is TGTGCCAGCAGTACGGGACTACCCGGGGCCAACGTCCTGACTTTC. Protein product: CASSTGLPGANVLTF.